This T cell receptor beta chain came from a study of T cell clonotyping in hematopoietic cell transplantation. Study findings and constraints: Graft donor and pretransplant recipient Inverse Simpson Index values predicted broader posttransplant TCR diversity. Recipient TCR diversity dropped after transplant; expanded clonotypes rose from day 30 to 180.

Clones were read by immunoSEQ multiplex PCR, and TCRdb kept only the in-frame ones, dropping some. The sample yields 35,000 to 45,000 clones, 94% seen once. This CDR3 is built from 15 residues. Germline V gene sequence: CDR1 SNHLY, CDR2 FYNNEI. The junction had 3 bases not matched to a gene; V was cut back by 4 bases and J by 7 bases. As regards this clone: Its antigen is still unknown.

The chain carries TRBV2 and TRBJ2-1, with 14 positions matching TRBD2. Sequencing used peripheral blood mononuclear cells. The clonotype originates from a woman aged 45-60 years in good health. Some clones in this sample may be carry-over from other donors' samples. The CDR3 sequence is CASSGLAGGRNEQFF. The CDR3 bases are TGTGCCAGCAGTGGACTAGCGGGGGGGCGTAATGAGCAGTTCTTC.